This T cell receptor beta chain was identified during a study of blood T cell repertoires in COVID-19. Looking at the study overall: The samples span acute and convalescent COVID-19 from the United States, Italy and Spain. The analysed material was cDNA or gDNA that came from T cells, B-cell-depleted T cells, or PBMCs.

The length of the CDR3 is 14 residues. The V gene lost 7 bases and the J gene lost 2 bases, with 12 bases spanning the gap. The germline V gene has CDR1 MRHNA and CDR2 SNTAGT. Here immunoSEQ multiplex PCR was the method, and the copy in TCRdb shows in-frame clones only, minus some. The table shows approximately 150,000 clones, with about 80% occurring only once. This chain connects TRBV6-4 to TRBJ1-5; D gene unclear. This clonotype originated in a human donor in a cohort sampled during active COVID-19. Sequencing was performed on peripheral blood. In DNA, the CDR3 is TGTGCCAGCATCCGAGTTCGGTGCAATCAGCCCCAGCATTTT. Amino acids: CASIRVRCNQPQHF.